Listed below are T cell receptor beta chains from one sample, sequenced in a study of regulatory T cells in long-lasting Graves disease. TCRdb reprocessed the multiplex PCR reads with MiXCR, giving one entry per CDR3 protein. The sample carries more than 300,000 distinct CDR3 sequences, around 16% recorded once. In addition, the sample was reused for a study of T cells in Graves' hyperthyroidism and ophthalmopathy.

Sequences were derived from peripheral blood mononuclear cells (PBMCs), sampled at new diagnosis, from a patient treated with antithyroid drugs. All receptors come from a woman younger than 35 with Graves disease. Each CDR3 is given with its conserved first and last residue. Fields, in order: D gene, J gene, clone size, V gene, CDR3 protein, CDR3 DNA. A D gene is named only where the DNA matches it firmly. Expanded clones get a size class; other rows say once, few or many, or leave the size out.

D: .; J: TRBJ2-7; size: few; V: TRBV20-1; CDR3: CSAGGDRASYEQYF; DNA: TGCAGTGCCGGGGGGGACAGAGCTTCCTACGAGCAGTACTTC
D: TRBD1; J: TRBJ1-6; size: many; V: TRBV18; CDR3: CASSPTGTGSVDNSPLHF; DNA: TGTGCCAGCTCACCAACGGGGACAGGGTCTGTGGATAATTCACCCCTCCACTTT
D: .; J: TRBJ2-5; size: many; V: TRBV7-2; CDR3: CASTLAAASQETQYF; DNA: TGTGCCAGCACCCTGGCGGCGGCTAGCCAAGAGACCCAGTACTTC
D: TRBD2; J: TRBJ2-1; size: many; V: TRBV3-1; CDR3: CASSHYTSVNEQFF; DNA: TGTGCCAGCAGCCACTATACTAGCGTCAATGAGCAGTTCTTC
D: TRBD1; J: TRBJ2-7; size: many; V: TRBV20-1; CDR3: CSQGQGAYEQYF; DNA: TGCAGCCAGGGACAGGGGGCCTACGAGCAGTACTTC
D: .; J: TRBJ2-3; size: many; V: TRBV18; CDR3: CASSPRLTDTQYF; DNA: TGTGCCAGCTCACCACGGCTCACAGATACGCAGTATTTT
D: TRBD1; J: TRBJ2-5; size: .; V: TRBV2; CDR3: CASRDWTGGHMETQYF; DNA: TGTGCCAGCAGGGACTGGACAGGGGGTCATATGGAGACCCAGTACTTC
D: .; J: TRBJ1-5; size: many; V: TRBV7-9; CDR3: CASSLSMAQPQHF; DNA: TGTGCCAGCAGCTTAAGTATGGCTCAGCCCCAGCATTTT
D: TRBD2; J: TRBJ2-7; size: .; V: TRBV10-3; CDR3: CAISRLAVRYEQYF; DNA: TGTGCCATCAGCCGACTAGCGGTTCGGTACGAGCAGTACTTC
D: .; J: TRBJ2-5; size: many; V: TRBV7-3; CDR3: CASSRVGGGLGTQYF; DNA: TGTGCCAGCAGCCGCGTCGGCGGGGGCCTGGGGACCCAGTACTTC
D: TRBD2; J: TRBJ2-5; size: .; V: TRBV20-1; CDR3: CSAREISGYQETQYF; DNA: TGCAGTGCTAGAGAAATTAGCGGGTACCAAGAGACCCAGTACTTC
D: TRBD2; J: TRBJ2-1; size: many; V: TRBV7-3; CDR3: CASSPDAGTKYNEQFF; DNA: TGTGCCAGCAGCCCGGACGCCGGGACTAAGTACAATGAGCAGTTCTTC
D: .; J: TRBJ2-3; size: many; V: TRBV2; CDR3: CASSGRGGSTDTQYF; DNA: TGTGCCAGCAGTGGAAGAGGGGGGTCCACAGATACGCAGTATTTT
D: TRBD2; J: TRBJ2-3; size: many; V: TRBV3-1; CDR3: CASRPSGADTQYF; DNA: TGTGCCAGCAGACCTAGCGGGGCGGATACGCAGTATTTT
D: TRBD1; J: TRBJ2-7; size: .; V: TRBV20-1; CDR3: CSARDPTGAPYEQYF; DNA: TGCAGTGCTAGAGATCCGACAGGGGCACCCTACGAGCAGTACTTC
D: .; J: TRBJ2-7; size: .; V: TRBV29-1; CDR3: CSVEDPLSYEQYF; DNA: TGCAGCGTTGAAGATCCACTCTCCTACGAGCAGTACTTC
D: .; J: TRBJ1-2; size: many; V: TRBV5-1; CDR3: CASSEGTGRGYTF; DNA: TGCGCCAGCAGCGAAGGGACCGGGAGAGGCTACACCTTC
D: TRBD1; J: TRBJ2-7; size: many; V: TRBV6-1; CDR3: CASSTRTGGAYEQYF; DNA: TGTGCCAGCAGTACTCGGACAGGGGGAGCCTACGAGCAGTACTTC
D: .; J: TRBJ1-3; size: few; V: TRBV30; CDR3: CAWSASYRSSGNTIYF; DNA: TGTGCCTGGAGTGCGTCGTACAGGAGCTCTGGAAACACCATATATTTT
D: TRBD1; J: TRBJ1-4; size: few; V: TRBV27; CDR3: CASSFQGDEKLFF; DNA: TGTGCCAGCAGTTTCCAGGGGGATGAAAAACTGTTTTTT
D: TRBD1; J: TRBJ1-2; size: few; V: TRBV6-1; CDR3: CASSDFDRGKNGYTF; DNA: TGTGCCAGCAGTGACTTCGACAGGGGAAAGAATGGCTACACCTTC
D: TRBD2; J: TRBJ2-1; size: few; V: TRBV7-9; CDR3: CASSQSGTSSYEQFF; DNA: TGTGCCAGCAGCCAGTCCGGGACTAGCAGCTATGAGCAGTTCTTC
D: .; J: TRBJ1-4; size: few; V: TRBV15; CDR3: CATSTGGRNEKLFF; DNA: TGTGCCACCAGCACGGGGGGGAGGAATGAAAAACTGTTTTTT
D: .; J: TRBJ2-1; size: many; V: TRBV28; CDR3: CASSLAGPNNEQFF; DNA: TGTGCCAGCAGTTTAGCGGGACCCAACAATGAGCAGTTCTTC
D: .; J: TRBJ2-7; size: many; V: TRBV6-1; CDR3: CASSRKTGYEQYF; DNA: TGTGCCAGCAGCAGGAAAACAGGCTACGAGCAGTACTTC
D: .; J: TRBJ2-7; size: many; V: TRBV20-1; CDR3: CSALPLRQSHYEQYF; DNA: TGCAGTGCCCTCCCACTGAGGCAGTCCCACTACGAGCAGTACTTC
D: TRBD1; J: TRBJ2-5; size: many; V: TRBV30; CDR3: CAWRLQGAQETQYF; DNA: TGTGCCTGGAGGCTACAGGGGGCTCAGGAGACCCAGTACTTC
D: TRBD1; J: TRBJ2-5; size: many; V: TRBV30; CDR3: CAWSGDRGNQETQYF; DNA: TGTGCCTGGAGTGGGGACAGGGGGAACCAAGAGACCCAGTACTTC
D: TRBD1; J: TRBJ1-2; size: .; V: TRBV12-5; CDR3: CASGLPPGQGGGYTF; DNA: TGTGCTAGTGGTTTGCCGCCGGGACAGGGAGGTGGCTACACCTTC
D: .; J: TRBJ1-1; size: once; V: TRBV4-1; CDR3: CASSQDINRGSEAFF; DNA: TGCGCCAGCAGCCAAGATATCAATCGGGGATCGGAAGCTTTCTTT
D: .; J: TRBJ1-2; size: .; V: TRBV7-6; CDR3: CASSSRDPNYGYTF; DNA: TGTGCCAGCAGCTCCCGGGACCCAAACTATGGCTACACCTTC
D: TRBD1; J: TRBJ2-1; size: many; V: TRBV29-1; CDR3: CSVDGQGLSYEQFF; DNA: TGCAGCGTGGATGGACAGGGGTTGTCGTATGAGCAGTTCTTC
D: .; J: TRBJ1-2; size: many; V: TRBV3-1; CDR3: CASSQGTHTGVGGYTF; DNA: TGTGCCAGCAGCCAAGGAACTCATACAGGCGTTGGAGGCTACACCTTC
D: TRBD2; J: TRBJ2-1; size: few; V: TRBV10-1; CDR3: CASSASGGYNEQFF; DNA: TGCGCCAGCAGTGCTAGCGGGGGGTACAATGAGCAGTTCTTC
D: TRBD2; J: TRBJ2-2; size: many; V: TRBV11-3; CDR3: CASSLMAGDSGELFF; DNA: TGTGCCAGCAGCTTAATGGCGGGGGACTCCGGGGAGCTGTTTTTT
D: TRBD1; J: TRBJ1-4; size: few; V: TRBV5-1; CDR3: CASSFWGQGGEKLFF; DNA: TGCGCCAGCAGCTTTTGGGGACAGGGAGGAGAAAAACTGTTTTTT
D: .; J: TRBJ2-5; size: many; V: TRBV9; CDR3: CASSLGGRGDPQAQYF; DNA: TGTGCCAGCAGCCTAGGGGGTCGGGGGGACCCTCAGGCCCAGTACTTC
D: .; J: TRBJ1-1; size: many; V: TRBV6-2/TRBV6-3; CDR3: CASSGGWNTEAFF; DNA: TGTGCCAGCAGTGGAGGATGGAACACTGAAGCTTTCTTT